The 28 T cell receptor beta chains below were found in one sample sequenced in a study of read filtering for tumor transcriptome and immune sequencing. From around 440 ng of RNA, a library with molecular barcoded alpha/delta and beta/gamma adaptors was made. TCRdb itself ran the reads through MiXCR, one entry per CDR3 protein. This table holds tens of thousands of distinct CDR3 sequences, approximately 22% found once. The specimen sequenced was a population of CD138-negative cells sorted from bone marrow. These receptors were collected from a donor at least 40 years old with multiple myeloma.

Comments on this clonotype: Given a much more abundant clone one base away, this may be a read error. The chain combines TRBV7-9 with TRBJ2-7; D remains unclear. Trimming stripped 3 bases from V and 4 bases from J, with 10 bases between. The CDR3 has 13 amino acids. Germline CDR1 is SEHNR and CDR2 is FQNEAQ (reference sequence). The CDR3 bases are TGTGCCAGCAGCTTCTCGGGCCGGTACGAGCAGTACTTC. Translated: CASSFSGRYEQYF. The entire variable domain, with the rest obtained from reference TRBV7-9 and TRBJ2-7, is as follows: DTGVSQNPRHKITKRGQNVTFRCDPISEHNRLYWYRQTLGQGPEFLTYFQNEAQLEKSRLLSDRFSAERPKGSFSTLEIQRTEQGDSAMYLCASSFSGRYEQYFGPGTRLTVT.

This clonotype was counted a single time. The gene calls are TRBV3-1 and TRBJ2-3; D call uncertain. The germline V and J ends were trimmed by 7 bases and 10 bases, with 27 bases remaining between them. This CDR3 is built from 16 residues. Per the germline V gene, CDR1 is LGHDT and CDR2 is YNNKEL (reference sequence). The CDR3: CASTPSLGSQSIPQYF. In nucleotides, the CDR3 is TGTGCCAGCACCCCCTCTCTGGGCTCTCAATCGATACCGCAGTATTTT.

This clonotype came up a few times. The rearrangement uses TRBV5-6 and TRBJ2-1; a weak D match, TRBD2 (6 bases). CDR1 and CDR2 (germline): SGHDT, YYEEEE. Trimming stripped 4 bases from V and 8 bases from J, with 7 bases between. The CDR3 is 11 amino acids. The CDR3 DNA sequence: TGTGCCAGCAGCCGGGGGTATGAGCAGTTCTTC. Encoded protein: CASSRGYEQFF.

This clonotype was detected ten times or more. This chain uses TRBV10-3 with TRBJ1-1, with TRBD1 matching over 7 bases. Germline CDR1 ENHRY, CDR2 SYGVKD. Unmatched junction bases numbered 10, after V lost 6 bases and J lost 0 bases. This CDR3 comprises 16 residues. CDR3 sequence (DNA): TGTGCCATCAGCCCTCAGACAGGGACCATGAACACTGAAGCTTTCTTT. This encodes CAISPQTGTMNTEAFF.

The rearrangement joins TRBV5-6 to TRBJ2-5; D possibly corresponds to TRBD1 (6 bases). The CDR3 covers 15 residues. Trimming removed 4 bases from V and 2 bases from J, with 15 bases in between. The germline V gene encodes CDR1 SGHDT and CDR2 YYEEEE. CDR3 in amino acids: CASSGKRTDQETQYF. The CDR3 nucleotides read TGTGCCAGCAGCGGGAAACGGACAGATCAAGAGACCCAGTACTTC.

This clonotype was counted at least ten times. The gene calls are TRBV20-1 and TRBJ2-5, with a tentative D call TRBD2 (5 bases). Trimming shortened V by 5 bases and J by 2 bases, and 12 bases separated the two germline ends. The germline V gene has CDR1 DFQATT and CDR2 SNEGSKA (reference sequence). This CDR3 is built from 13 residues. This CDR3 reads CSAGTGIQETQYF. The CDR3 DNA sequence: TGCAGTGCTGGAACCGGGATACAAGAGACCCAGTACTTC.

This clonotype appeared many times. The chain recombines TRBV12-3 or TRBV12-4 with TRBJ2-1; TRBD2 matches 15 bases. Trimming cost V 6 bases and J 7 bases; bases outside gene matches: 7. The CDR3 has 16 amino acids. CDR3 sequence: CASRSGTSGGLNEQFF. In nucleotides, the CDR3 is TGTGCCAGCAGATCTGGGACTAGCGGGGGGTTAAATGAGCAGTTCTTC.

This clonotype was detected ten times or more. The V gene is TRBV25-1, the J gene TRBJ1-1; no clear D gene. The CDR3 is 18 amino acids. Germline lookup yields CDR1 MGHDK and CDR2 SYGVNS. The V end lost 1 base, the J end lost 5 bases, and 23 bases lay between the germline ends. The CDR3 protein is CASSELLADKRHGTEAFF. CDR3 coding DNA: TGTGCCAGCAGTGAATTATTGGCTGACAAACGACACGGGACTGAAGCTTTCTTT.

This clonotype was counted at least ten times. This sequence joins TRBV7-3 and TRBJ1-2, with TRBD1 matching over 9 bases. After removal of 5 bases from V and 1 base from J, the junction contained 2 bases not matched to a gene. The CDR3 spans 14 residues. Germline values: CDR1 SGHTA, CDR2 FQGTGA. The CDR3 DNA reads TGTGCCAGCAGCCCGACAGGGGGTAACTATGGCTACACCTTC. This gives the protein CASSPTGGNYGYTF. Full variable domain (missing parts from reference TRBV7-3 and TRBJ1-2): GAGVSQTPSNKVTEKGKYVELRCDPISGHTALYWYRQSLGQGPEFLIYFQGTGAADDSGLPNDRFFAVRPEGSVSTLKIQRTERGDSAVYLCASSPTGGNYGYTFGSGTRLTVV.

This clonotype has ten or more counts. The V gene is TRBV5-1, the J gene TRBJ2-3; 7 bases fit TRBD1. V lost 5 bases, J lost 3 bases, and 3 bases stayed unmatched. Germline CDR1 reads SGHRS; CDR2 reads YFSETQ. The CDR3 length is 13 residues. The DNA of the CDR3 is TGCGCCAGCAGGAGACAGGGAACAGATACGCAGTATTTT. Its protein is CASRRQGTDTQYF.

This sequence joins TRBV20-1 and TRBJ1-1, with D possibly matching TRBD1 (6 bases). The germline V gene encodes CDR1 DFQATT and CDR2 SNEGSKA (reference sequence). V was cut by 5 bases and J by 4 bases, with 17 bases left in between. The CDR3 totals 14 residues. This CDR3 reads CSAWATGLRTEAFF. In DNA form, the CDR3 reads TGCAGTGCTTGGGCTACAGGGTTGCGCACTGAAGCTTTCTTT.

Concerning this clonotype: A much larger clone is a single base away; this may be a read error. Likely a read error: the CDR3 ends without its conserved phenylalanine or tryptophan. The rearrangement uses TRBV12-3 or TRBV12-4 and TRBJ2-7; possibly TRBD1 for D (5 bases). The V and J ends lost 1 base and 4 bases respectively, with 5 bases between them. The CDR3 consists of 12 residues. CDR3: CASSLGQYEQYL. DNA for the CDR3: TGTGCCAGCAGTTTAGGACAGTACGAGCAGTACCTC.

This clonotype was recorded many times. The chain carries TRBV28 and TRBJ2-1, with D maybe TRBD2 (6 bases). Germline V gene data show CDR1 as MDHEN and CDR2 as SYDVKM. Trimming stripped 7 bases from V and 0 bases from J, with 10 bases between. This CDR3 comprises 14 residues. The CDR3 nucleotides are TGTGCCAGCACCATCGGGAGCTCCTACAATGAGCAGTTCTTC. This codes for CASTIGSSYNEQFF.

The genes are TRBV5-5 and TRBJ1-5; 8 nucleotides match TRBD1. Germline lookup yields CDR1 SGHKS and CDR2 YYEKEE (reference sequence). This CDR3 spans 17 amino acids. V dropped 0 bases and J dropped 7; count of bases not matched to a gene: 12. CDR3 DNA sequence: TGTGCCAGCAGCTTGGATGCAGGGGGCGCCTCGGGGCAGCCCCAGCATTTT. Protein: CASSLDAGGASGQPQHF.

This clonotype was seen ten or more times. The genes are TRBV28 and TRBJ1-5, with D unresolved. V was clipped by 1 base and J by 7 bases, with 14 bases between them. There are 15 residues in the CDR3. Germline lookup yields CDR1 MDHEN and CDR2 SYDVKM. The CDR3 spells CASSLSRRASQPQHF. In DNA form, the CDR3 reads TGTGCCAGCAGTTTATCTCGGAGGGCTAGCCAGCCCCAGCATTTT.

About this clonotype itself: A clone one base away is much larger, so this may be a read error. The chain joins TRBV20-1 to TRBJ2-5; tentatively, D is TRBD1 (5 bases). Trimming took 6 bases from V and 4 from J, leaving 24 bases between them. Germline lookup yields CDR1 DFQATT and CDR2 SNEGSKA (reference sequence). This CDR3 spans 16 amino acids. The DNA for the CDR3 is TGCAGTGCCCCGCCGGCAGGGTATAAGCCCAGAGAGACCCAGTACTTC. Translated: CSAPPAGYKPRETQYF.

The chain joins TRBV28 to TRBJ1-5; 7 positions match TRBD1. CDR3 length: 16 amino acids. Germline CDR1 MDHEN, CDR2 SYDVKM. Trimming took 6 bases from V and 4 from J; bases not matched to a gene: 12. CDR3 residues: CASRPNYRGMNQPQHF. CDR3 bases: TGTGCCAGCAGACCTAATTACAGGGGAATGAATCAGCCCCAGCATTTT.

This clonotype was seen at least ten times. The chain couples TRBV6-2 or TRBV6-3 to TRBJ2-1; 10 nucleotides match TRBD2. With V trimmed by 0 bases and J by 9 bases, 8 bases remained unmatched. Germline CDR1 reads MNHEY; CDR2 reads SVGEGT. This CDR3 contains 16 residues. The CDR3 sequence: CASSYSSSGSWAEQFF. The CDR3 DNA reads TGTGCCAGCAGTTACTCTTCTAGCGGGAGTTGGGCTGAGCAGTTCTTC.

This clonotype was seen repeatedly, ten times or more. The chain is built from TRBV6-1 and TRBJ2-7, with D unresolved. The CDR3 covers 11 residues. The germline CDR1 and CDR2 sequences are MNHNS and SASEGT. V was shortened by 8 bases and J by 1 base, with 6 bases between the two germline ends. Written as DNA, the CDR3 is TGTGCCAGCCTTAGTTCCTACGAGCAGTACTTC. Amino acids: CASLSSYEQYF.

The V gene is TRBV2, the J gene TRBJ1-4, with D hard to call. The CDR3 covers 14 residues. V was pared by 2 bases and J by 8 bases, with 12 bases between. Germline V CDR1 and CDR2: SNHLY, FYNNEI. CDR3 DNA sequence: TGTGCCAGCAGTGAACTCCGGGGTTCGGAAAAACTGTTTTTT. Amino acid sequence: CASSELRGSEKLFF. Together with reference TRBV2 and TRBJ1-4, the CDR3 gives the full variable domain: EPEVTQTPSHQVTQMGQEVILRCVPISNHLYFYWYRQILGQKVEFLVSFYNNEISEKSEIFDDQFSVERPDGSNFTLKIRSTKLEDSAMYFCASSELRGSEKLFFGSGTQLSVL.

This clonotype was counted ten times or more. The chain uses TRBV2 and TRBJ2-5; TRBD2 might be the D (6 bases). The CDR3 loop spans 14 amino acids. V gave up 6 bases and J gave up 5 bases, with 16 bases separating them. In germline, CDR1 is SNHLY, CDR2 FYNNEI. CDR3 sequence (DNA): TGTGCCAGCAGAGTCGGGACTTCCGTGGAGACCCAGTACTTC. Protein: CASRVGTSVETQYF.

The genes are TRBV5-1 and TRBJ2-1; D is ambiguous. Trimming removed 3 bases from V and 3 bases from J, with 10 bases in between. CDR3 length equals 14 residues. Germline lookup yields CDR1 SGHRS and CDR2 YFSETQ. The CDR3 region has the DNA TGCGCCAGCAGCTCGGCAGGAGACTACAATGAGCAGTTCTTC. Translation gives CASSSAGDYNEQFF.

V gene TRBV11-3 combines with J gene TRBJ2-6; D possibly corresponds to TRBD1 (5 bases). The CDR3 spans 17 residues. Trimming removed 5 bases at V and 1 base at J, with 15 bases between. The germline V gene has CDR1 SGHNT and CDR2 YENEEA. The CDR3 nucleotides read TGTGCCAGCAGCCCCGGGCAGGGTTCGTCTGGGGCCAACGTCCTGACTTTC. This gives the protein CASSPGQGSSGANVLTF.

The rearrangement links TRBV6-2 or TRBV6-3 to TRBJ2-7; maybe TRBD2 (6 bases). The germline V and J ends were trimmed by 6 bases and 0 bases, with 24 bases remaining between them. This CDR3 has 18 amino acids. Looked up from germline, CDR1 is MNHEY and CDR2 is SVGEGT. The CDR3 is CASRTEAGRKGSSYEQYF. CDR3 sequence (DNA): TGTGCCAGCAGAACCGAAGCGGGCCGGAAGGGGAGCTCCTACGAGCAGTACTTC.

About this clonotype itself: This probably arose from a read error, given a far larger clone one base away. The chain employs TRBV11-3 and TRBJ2-1; 7 nucleotides match TRBD2. Germline V gene lookup returns CDR1 SGHNT and CDR2 YENEEA. The CDR3 is 15 amino acids. V gave up 5 bases and J gave up 8 bases; unmatched junction bases: 12. CDR3 sequence: CASSPLASGYHEQFF. The CDR3 nucleotides read TGTGCCAGCAGCCCGTTGGCTAGCGGTTACCATGAGCAGTTCTTC.

On this clonotype itself: The germline gene is not matched at one end of the junction; a read error may be the cause. This chain connects TRBV14 to TRBJ2-1, with D hard to call. The CDR3 is 14 residues long. Germline assignment: CDR1 SGHDN and CDR2 FVKESK. The CDR3: CSSSPRVSYNEQFF. The CDR3 DNA follows: TGTTCCAGCAGCCCTCGGGTCTCCTACAATGAGCAGTTCTTC.

There are many counts of this clonotype. The gene calls are TRBV29-1 and TRBJ2-1, with 11 bases lining up with TRBD2. CDR3 length: 18 residues. Germline CDR1 reads SQVTM; CDR2 reads ANQGSEA. The V gene end was trimmed by 3 bases and the J gene end by 8 bases; junction bases not matched to a gene: 18. This chain's CDR3 is CSVERGGLSGGASDEQFF. In DNA form, the CDR3 reads TGCAGCGTTGAGAGGGGCGGGCTTAGCGGGGGGGCCTCGGATGAGCAGTTCTTC.

Notes on this clonotype: This may come from a read error, since a much larger clone is one base off. This chain connects TRBV19 to TRBJ1-2, with D unclear. This CDR3 spans 8 amino acids. Germline values: CDR1 LNHDA, CDR2 SQIVND (reference sequence). The CDR3 spells CATGGYIF. Written as DNA, the CDR3 is TGTGCCACCGGAGGCTACATCTTC.